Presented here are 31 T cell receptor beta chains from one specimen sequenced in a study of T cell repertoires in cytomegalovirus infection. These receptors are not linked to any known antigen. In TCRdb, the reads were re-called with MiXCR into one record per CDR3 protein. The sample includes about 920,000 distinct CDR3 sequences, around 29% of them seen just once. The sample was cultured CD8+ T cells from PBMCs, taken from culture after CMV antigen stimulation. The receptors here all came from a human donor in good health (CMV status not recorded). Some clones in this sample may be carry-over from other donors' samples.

The CDR3 region has the DNA TGTGCCAGCAGTGCCACGGGACAGGGGGCTTCGCAGCCCCAGCATTTT. Translated, it gives CASSATGQGASQPQHF. This rearrangement joins TRBV27 to TRBJ1-5; 12 bases are a match to TRBD1. CDR3 length: 16 residues. Germline CDR1 reads MNHEY; CDR2 reads SMNVEV (reference sequence). V lost 5 bases to trimming and J lost 7 bases; unmatched junction nucleotides: 9.

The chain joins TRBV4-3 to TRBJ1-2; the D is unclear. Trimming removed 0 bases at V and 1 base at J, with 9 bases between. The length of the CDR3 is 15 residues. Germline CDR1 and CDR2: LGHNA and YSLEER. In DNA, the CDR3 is TGCGCCAGCAGCCAAGATGCGGAAATTAACTATGGCTACACCTTC. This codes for CASSQDAEINYGYTF.

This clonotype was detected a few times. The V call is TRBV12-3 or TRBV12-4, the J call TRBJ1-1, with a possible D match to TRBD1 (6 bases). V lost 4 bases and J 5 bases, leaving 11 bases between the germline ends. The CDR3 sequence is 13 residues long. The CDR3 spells CASSWGGATEAFF. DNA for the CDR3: TGTGCCAGCAGTTGGGGGGGGGCAACTGAAGCTTTCTTT.

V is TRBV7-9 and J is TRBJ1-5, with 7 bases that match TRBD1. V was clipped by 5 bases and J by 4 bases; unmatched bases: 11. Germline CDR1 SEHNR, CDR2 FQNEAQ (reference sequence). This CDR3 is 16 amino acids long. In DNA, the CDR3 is TGTGCCAGCAGCCGAACCTTTGACAGGGTGAATCAGCCCCAGCATTTT. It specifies CASSRTFDRVNQPQHF.

CDR3: CASSDRARQGTLVDEKLFF. In DNA, the CDR3 is TGTGCCAGCAGTGACCGGGCTCGACAGGGTACGTTGGTCGATGAAAAACTGTTTTTT. The V gene is TRBV6-4, the J gene TRBJ1-4; 7 positions agree with TRBD1. CDR1 is MRHNA, CDR2 SNTAGT, per germline. Losses at the gene ends were 2 bases for V and 6 bases for J; bases not matched to a gene: 18. This CDR3 region has 19 residues.

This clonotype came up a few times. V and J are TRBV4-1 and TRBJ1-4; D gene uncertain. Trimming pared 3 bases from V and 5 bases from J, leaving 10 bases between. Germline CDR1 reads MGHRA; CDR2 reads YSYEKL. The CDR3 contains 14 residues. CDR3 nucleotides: TGCGCCAGCAGCCACCCCGGACTGAATGAAAAACTGTTTTTT. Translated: CASSHPGLNEKLFF.

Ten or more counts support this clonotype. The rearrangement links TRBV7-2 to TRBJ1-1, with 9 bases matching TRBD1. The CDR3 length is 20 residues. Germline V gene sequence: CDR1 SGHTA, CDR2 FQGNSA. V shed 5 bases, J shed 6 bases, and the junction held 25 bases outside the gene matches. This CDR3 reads CASSRPRDRDELVLRSEAFF. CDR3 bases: TGTGCCAGCAGCAGACCCCGGGACAGGGACGAACTCGTCCTCAGGTCTGAAGCTTTCTTT. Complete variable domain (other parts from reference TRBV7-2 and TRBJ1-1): GAGVSQSPSNKVTEKGKDVELRCDPISGHTALYWYRQSLGQGLEFLIYFQGNSAPDKSGLPSDRFSAERTGGSVSTLTIQRTQQEDSAVYLCASSRPRDRDELVLRSEAFFGQGTRLTVV.

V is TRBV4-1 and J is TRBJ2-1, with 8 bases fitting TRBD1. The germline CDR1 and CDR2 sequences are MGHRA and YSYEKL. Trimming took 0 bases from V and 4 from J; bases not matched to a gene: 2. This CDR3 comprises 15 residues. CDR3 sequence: CASSQDRGQYNEQFF. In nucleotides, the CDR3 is TGCGCCAGCAGCCAAGACAGGGGGCAGTACAATGAGCAGTTCTTC.

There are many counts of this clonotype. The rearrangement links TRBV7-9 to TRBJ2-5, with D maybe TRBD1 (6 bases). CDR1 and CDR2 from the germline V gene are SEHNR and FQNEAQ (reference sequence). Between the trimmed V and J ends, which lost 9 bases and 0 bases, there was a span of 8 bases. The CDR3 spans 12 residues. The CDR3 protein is CASTGNQETQYF. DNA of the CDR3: TGTGCCAGTACAGGGAACCAAGAGACCCAGTACTTC.

The chain's CDR3 is CANSFLHGYEQYV. CDR3 nucleotide sequence: TGTGCCAACAGCTTTCTACACGGCTACGAGCAGTACGTC. V gene TRBV7-2 combines with J gene TRBJ2-7, with D unclear. The CDR3 is 13 residues long. Germline CDR1 and CDR2: SGHTA and FQGNSA.

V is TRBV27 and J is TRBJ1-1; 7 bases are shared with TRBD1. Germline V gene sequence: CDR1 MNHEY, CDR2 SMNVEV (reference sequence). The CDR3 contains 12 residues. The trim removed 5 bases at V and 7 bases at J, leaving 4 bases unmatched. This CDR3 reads CASSTQGGEAFF. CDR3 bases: TGTGCCAGCAGTACCCAGGGGGGTGAAGCTTTCTTT.

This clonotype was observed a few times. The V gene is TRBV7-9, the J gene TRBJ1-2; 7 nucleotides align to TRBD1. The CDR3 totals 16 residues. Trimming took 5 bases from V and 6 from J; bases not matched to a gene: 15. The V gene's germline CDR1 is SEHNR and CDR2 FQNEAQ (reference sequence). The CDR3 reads CASSLLSGQRPHGYTF. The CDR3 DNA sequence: TGTGCCAGCAGCCTCCTATCGGGACAGCGACCTCATGGCTACACCTTC.

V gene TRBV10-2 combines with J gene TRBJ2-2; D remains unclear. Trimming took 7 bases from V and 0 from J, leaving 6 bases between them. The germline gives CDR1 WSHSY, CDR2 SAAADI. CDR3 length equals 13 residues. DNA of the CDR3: TGCGCCAGCATGGGAACGAACACCGGGGAGCTGTTTTTT. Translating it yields CASMGTNTGELFF.

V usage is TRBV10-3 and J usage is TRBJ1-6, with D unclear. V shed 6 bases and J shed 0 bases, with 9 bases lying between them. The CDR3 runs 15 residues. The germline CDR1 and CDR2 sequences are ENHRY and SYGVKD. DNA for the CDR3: TGTGCCATCAGCGCTCGGGGCTCCTATAATTCACCCCTCCACTTT. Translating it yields CAISARGSYNSPLHF.

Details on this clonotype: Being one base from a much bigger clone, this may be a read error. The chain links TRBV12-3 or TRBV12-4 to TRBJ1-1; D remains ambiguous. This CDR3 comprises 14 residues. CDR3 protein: CASSLVGKNAEAFF. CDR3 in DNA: TGTGCCAGCAGTTTAGTCGGAAAGAACGCTGAAGCTTTCTTT.

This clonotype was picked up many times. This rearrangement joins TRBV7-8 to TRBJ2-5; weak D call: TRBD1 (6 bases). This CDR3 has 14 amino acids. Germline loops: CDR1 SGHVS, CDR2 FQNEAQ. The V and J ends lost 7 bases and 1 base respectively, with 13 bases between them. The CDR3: CASTPPGAQETQYF. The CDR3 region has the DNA TGTGCCAGCACCCCACCAGGGGCCCAAGAGACCCAGTACTTC.

Here the CDR3 DNA reads TGTGCTAGTGGTTTGTGGGTTGTCGGCTATGGCTACACCTTC. Amino acids: CASGLWVVGYGYTF. The rearrangement uses TRBV12-5 and TRBJ1-2, with D unclear. V shed 2 bases and J shed 4 bases, with 11 bases lying between them. This CDR3 is 14 amino acids long. Germline V CDR1 and CDR2: LGHNT, FRNRAP.

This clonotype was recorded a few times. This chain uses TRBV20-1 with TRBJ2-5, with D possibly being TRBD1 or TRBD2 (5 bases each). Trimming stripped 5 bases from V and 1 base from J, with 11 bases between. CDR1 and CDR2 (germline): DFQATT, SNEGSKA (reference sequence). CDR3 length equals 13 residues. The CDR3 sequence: CSASVGGQETQYF. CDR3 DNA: TGCAGTGCTTCGGTTGGGGGCCAAGAGACCCAGTACTTC.

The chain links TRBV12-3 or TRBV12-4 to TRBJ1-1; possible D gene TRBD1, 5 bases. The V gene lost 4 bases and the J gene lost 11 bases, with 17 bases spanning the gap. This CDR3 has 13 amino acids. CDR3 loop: CASSWGEGLLAFF. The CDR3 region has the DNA TGTGCCAGCAGTTGGGGGGAGGGCTTGCTCGCTTTCTTT.

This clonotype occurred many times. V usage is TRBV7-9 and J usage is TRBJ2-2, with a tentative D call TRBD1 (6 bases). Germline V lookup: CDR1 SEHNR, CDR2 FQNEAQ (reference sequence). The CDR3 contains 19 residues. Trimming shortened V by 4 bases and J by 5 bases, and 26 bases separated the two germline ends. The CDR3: CASSSTLKTGLENTGELFF. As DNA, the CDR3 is TGTGCCAGCAGCTCGACCCTGAAGACAGGCCTAGAGAATACCGGGGAGCTGTTTTTT.

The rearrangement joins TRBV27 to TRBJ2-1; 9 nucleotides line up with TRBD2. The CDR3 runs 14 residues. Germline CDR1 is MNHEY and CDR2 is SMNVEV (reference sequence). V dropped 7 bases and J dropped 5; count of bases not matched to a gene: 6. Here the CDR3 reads CASNPGLANNEQFF. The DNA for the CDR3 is TGTGCCAGCAATCCGGGACTAGCTAACAATGAGCAGTTCTTC.

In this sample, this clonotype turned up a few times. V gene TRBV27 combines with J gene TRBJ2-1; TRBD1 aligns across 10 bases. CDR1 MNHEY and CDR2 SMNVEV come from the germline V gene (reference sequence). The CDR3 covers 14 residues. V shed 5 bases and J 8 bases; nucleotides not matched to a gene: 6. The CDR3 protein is CASSILGTGDEQFF. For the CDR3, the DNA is TGTGCCAGCAGTATTCTCGGGACAGGGGATGAGCAGTTCTTC.

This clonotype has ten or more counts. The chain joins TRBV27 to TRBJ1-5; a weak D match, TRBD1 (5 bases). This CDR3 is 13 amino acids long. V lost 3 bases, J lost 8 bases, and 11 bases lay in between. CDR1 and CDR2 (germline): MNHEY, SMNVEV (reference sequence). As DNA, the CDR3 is TGTGCCAGCAGTTTGGGGGGGTGGAAGCCCCAGCATTTT. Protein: CASSLGGWKPQHF.

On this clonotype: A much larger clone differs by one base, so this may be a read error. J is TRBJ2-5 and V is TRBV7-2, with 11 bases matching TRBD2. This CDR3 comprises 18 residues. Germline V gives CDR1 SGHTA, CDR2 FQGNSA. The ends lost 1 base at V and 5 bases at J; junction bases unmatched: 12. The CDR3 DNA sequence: TGTGCCAGCAGCTTAGAGTTGGGACTAGCGGAGGGGCAGGAGACCCAGTACTTC. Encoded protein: CASSLELGLAEGQETQYF.

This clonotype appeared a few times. The CDR3 coding sequence is TGCAGTGCTAGAGATCGAGGCGGGACCACAGATACGCAGTATTTT. This encodes CSARDRGGTTDTQYF. The gene calls are TRBV20-1 and TRBJ2-3, with D possibly TRBD2 on 6 matching bases. V was clipped by 0 bases and J by 2 bases, with 12 bases between them. The length of the CDR3 is 15 residues. Germline lookup yields CDR1 DFQATT and CDR2 SNEGSKA (reference sequence).

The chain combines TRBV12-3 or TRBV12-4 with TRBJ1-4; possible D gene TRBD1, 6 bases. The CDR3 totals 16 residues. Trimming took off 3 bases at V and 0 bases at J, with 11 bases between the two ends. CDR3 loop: CASSFWTASTNEKLFF. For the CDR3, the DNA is TGTGCCAGCAGTTTTTGGACAGCTTCAACTAATGAAAAACTGTTTTTT.

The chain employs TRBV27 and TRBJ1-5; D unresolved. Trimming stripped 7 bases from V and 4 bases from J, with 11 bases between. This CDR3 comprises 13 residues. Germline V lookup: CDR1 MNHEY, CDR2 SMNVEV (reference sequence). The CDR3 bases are TGTGCCAGCATGGCGGGATCTAATCAGCCCCAGCATTTT. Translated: CASMAGSNQPQHF.

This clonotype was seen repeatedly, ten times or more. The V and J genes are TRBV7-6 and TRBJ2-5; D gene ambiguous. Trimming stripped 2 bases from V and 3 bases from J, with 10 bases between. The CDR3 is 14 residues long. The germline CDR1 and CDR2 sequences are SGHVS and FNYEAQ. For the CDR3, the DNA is TGTGCCAGCAGCTTACGGGCAGAAGAAGAGACCCAGTACTTC. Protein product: CASSLRAEEETQYF.

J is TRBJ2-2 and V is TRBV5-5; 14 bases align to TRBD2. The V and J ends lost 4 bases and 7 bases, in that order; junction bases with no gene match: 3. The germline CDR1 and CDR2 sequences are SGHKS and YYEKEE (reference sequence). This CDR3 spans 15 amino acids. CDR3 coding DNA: TGTGCCAGCAGCGGACTAGCGGGGGGTGTCGGGGAGCTGTTTTTT. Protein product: CASSGLAGGVGELFF.

This chain's CDR3 is CASSLEISANTGELFF. For the CDR3, the DNA is TGTGCCAGCAGCTTGGAAATTTCTGCGAACACCGGGGAGCTGTTTTTT. The chain uses TRBV5-6 and TRBJ2-2; no reliable D call. Trimming stripped 0 bases from V and 0 bases from J, with 9 bases between. Germline assignment: CDR1 SGHDT and CDR2 YYEEEE. The CDR3 covers 16 residues.

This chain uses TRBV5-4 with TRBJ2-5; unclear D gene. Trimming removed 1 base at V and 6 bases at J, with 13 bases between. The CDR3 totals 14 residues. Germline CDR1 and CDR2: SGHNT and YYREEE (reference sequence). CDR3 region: CASSLLRYSKTQYF. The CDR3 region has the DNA TGTGCCAGCAGCTTGTTACGGTACAGCAAGACCCAGTACTTC.